The 27 T cell receptor beta chains in this list originate from one sample, sequenced in a study of T cell repertoires in cytomegalovirus infection. These receptors' antigens are unknown. TCRdb recomputed calls from the reads with MiXCR, one row per CDR3 protein. In the table there are around 100,000 distinct CDR3 sequences, 42% of which are singletons. The material sequenced was CD8+ T cells from cultured PBMCs, taken from culture after CMV antigen stimulation. The receptors stem from a human donor in good health (CMV status not recorded). Some clones in this sample may be carry-over from other donors' samples.

This clonotype was counted between two and nine times. The chain is built from TRBV4-2 and TRBJ2-2; 8 bases are a match to TRBD1. The CDR3 consists of 18 residues. The V gene end was trimmed by 3 bases and the J gene end by 5 bases; junction bases not matched to a gene: 14. Germline V gene sequence: CDR1 LGHNA, CDR2 YNFKEQ. CDR3 in DNA: TGTGCCAGCAGCCAGGAATTTGAGGGGACAGGTGGGACCGGGGAGCTGTTTTTT. Protein sequence: CASSQEFEGTGGTGELFF.

This chain's CDR3 is CASSLGRGQPQHF. As DNA, the CDR3 is TGTGCCAGCAGTTTGGGCCGTGGTCAGCCCCAGCATTTT. This chain joins TRBV27 and TRBJ1-5; no clear D gene. This CDR3 has 13 amino acids. Germline CDR1 is MNHEY and CDR2 is SMNVEV (reference sequence). Between the trimmed V and J ends, which lost 3 bases and 6 bases, there was a span of 9 bases.

This chain connects TRBV7-2 to TRBJ2-1; the D gene is possibly TRBD2 (5 bases). Germline CDR1 and CDR2: SGHTA and FQGNSA. Trimming removed 1 base at V and 0 bases at J, with 10 bases between. CDR3 length: 16 residues. CDR3 sequence: CASSLGTASSYNEQFF. CDR3 in DNA: TGTGCCAGCAGCTTAGGGACTGCGAGCTCCTACAATGAGCAGTTCTTC. The full variable domain, its missing parts supplied by reference TRBV7-2 and TRBJ2-1, is GAGVSQSPSNKVTEKGKDVELRCDPISGHTALYWYRQSLGQGLEFLIYFQGNSAPDKSGLPSDRFSAERTGGSVSTLTIQRTQQEDSAVYLCASSLGTASSYNEQFFGPGTRLTVL.

This clonotype appeared once. This is likely a read error, given that the CDR3 carries no conserved phenylalanine or tryptophan at its end. This sequence joins TRBV7-9 and TRBJ2-1, with D perhaps TRBD1 (7 bases). This CDR3 has 13 residues. V lost 7 bases to trimming and J lost 8 bases, with 15 bases between them. The germline CDR1 and CDR2 sequences are SEHNR and FQNEAQ (reference sequence). CDR3 region: CASTFQGGHEQFS. Here the CDR3 DNA reads TGTGCCAGCACATTTCAGGGGGGACATGAGCAGTTCTCC.

This clonotype showed up just once. This chain links TRBV7-6 with TRBJ2-2, with D unclear. V gave up 0 bases and J gave up 5 bases, with 10 bases separating them. The CDR3 is 15 residues long. CDR1 is SGHVS and CDR2 is FNYEAQ in the germline V gene. The CDR3 is CASSLAPSGTGELFF. The DNA for the CDR3 is TGTGCCAGCAGCTTAGCCCCCTCCGGGACCGGGGAGCTGTTTTTT.

A few counts support this clonotype. V and J are TRBV12-3 or TRBV12-4 and TRBJ1-1; 7 bases line up with TRBD1. The CDR3 spans 15 residues. V lost 6 bases, J lost 2 bases, and 9 bases stayed unmatched. The CDR3 region is CASSLWGDRNTEAFF. The CDR3 region has the DNA TGTGCCAGCAGCCTGTGGGGGGACAGAAACACTGAAGCTTTCTTT.

CDR3 DNA: TGTGCCAGCAGGCCGGGACAGGGGAATGAAAAACTGTTTTTT. Its translation: CASRPGQGNEKLFF. J is TRBJ1-4 and V is TRBV27; 10 positions match TRBD1. This CDR3 contains 14 residues. The V gene's germline CDR1 is MNHEY and CDR2 SMNVEV (reference sequence). The trim removed 6 bases at V and 5 bases at J, leaving 3 bases unmatched.

This clonotype has a handful of counts. The chain uses TRBV19 and TRBJ1-1, with 9 bases lining up with TRBD1. V was pared by 7 bases and J by 4 bases, with 7 bases of the junction left unmatched. The CDR3 runs to 14 residues. Germline V gives CDR1 LNHDA, CDR2 SQIVND (reference sequence). Here the CDR3 reads CASTLTGGGTEAFF. The CDR3 bases are TGTGCCAGTACCTTGACAGGGGGAGGCACTGAAGCTTTCTTT.

This clonotype was seen more than once but under ten times. V gene TRBV7-6 combines with J gene TRBJ2-1; TRBD2 is a possible D gene (6 bases). CDR3 length: 16 residues. The germline V gene has CDR1 SGHVS and CDR2 FNYEAQ. Trimming removed 1 base at V and 2 bases at J, with 12 bases between. The CDR3 coding sequence is TGTGCCAGCAGCTTAGTGGCGGGGTTAGCCTACAATGAGCAGTTCTTC. It encodes CASSLVAGLAYNEQFF.

This clonotype was picked up a small number of times. The V and J genes are TRBV7-6 and TRBJ1-4; D not certain. This CDR3 has 13 amino acids. Germline values: CDR1 SGHVS, CDR2 FNYEAQ. V lost 2 bases and J 12 bases, leaving 13 bases between the germline ends. The CDR3 sequence is CASSLILSTELFF. CDR3 bases: TGTGCCAGCAGCTTAATTCTATCGACCGAACTGTTTTTT.

The rearrangement links TRBV4-1 to TRBJ1-1; maybe TRBD1 (6 bases). The V end was cut by 4 bases, the J end by 4 bases, with 16 bases between. The CDR3 covers 15 residues. CDR1 and CDR2 (germline): MGHRA, YSYEKL. The CDR3 bases are TGCGCCAGCAGCCCGGGGGCGGCCAGTTTCACTGAAGCTTTCTTT. Amino acid sequence: CASSPGAASFTEAFF.

The rearrangement links TRBV25-1 to TRBJ1-1; D is ambiguous. The V gene lost 0 bases and the J gene lost 11 bases, with 13 bases spanning the gap. The V gene's germline CDR1 is MGHDK and CDR2 SYGVNS. This CDR3 spans 13 amino acids. The CDR3 coding sequence is TGTGCCAGCAGTGAATATTTGAGTCTAGAGGCTTTCTTT. The encoded protein is CASSEYLSLEAFF.

The chain has TRBV2 and TRBJ1-1; possibly TRBD1 for D (5 bases). CDR1 SNHLY and CDR2 FYNNEI come from the germline V gene. The length of the CDR3 is 12 residues. Trimming took 6 bases from V and 3 from J, leaving 8 bases between them. The chain's CDR3 is CASRGGYTEAFF. The CDR3, as DNA: TGTGCCAGCAGGGGGGGGTACACTGAAGCTTTCTTT.

The chain recombines TRBV6-6 with TRBJ1-3; a possible D gene is TRBD1 (5 bases). The CDR3 spans 14 residues. V lost 2 bases and J lost 4, with 9 bases in between. Per germline, CDR1 MNHNY and CDR2 SVGAGI (reference sequence). CDR3 DNA sequence: TGTGCCAGCAGTTACGACAGACTAGGAAACACCATATATTTT. Translation: CASSYDRLGNTIYF.

In this sample, this clonotype turned up many times. J is TRBJ1-5 and V is TRBV12-3 or TRBV12-4, with 12 bases aligning to TRBD1. The V gene end was trimmed by 6 bases and the J gene end by 6 bases; junction bases not matched to a gene: 6. This CDR3 has 15 residues. For the CDR3, the DNA is TGTGCCAGCAGCAAGGGGACAGGGGGCGGTCAGCCCCAGCATTTT. It yields the protein CASSKGTGGGQPQHF.

The CDR3, as DNA: TGTGCCAGCAGCTTCTCTAGCGGGGGGGGAGATACGCAGTATTTT. Amino acid sequence: CASSFSSGGGDTQYF. The chain recombines TRBV7-6 with TRBJ2-3; 12 bases map to TRBD2. The CDR3 has 15 amino acids. Per the germline V gene, CDR1 is SGHVS and CDR2 is FNYEAQ. V dropped 3 bases and J dropped 5; count of bases not matched to a gene: 3.

The sample holds one count of this clonotype. This chain joins TRBV28 and TRBJ1-1; no reliable D call. This CDR3 comprises 17 residues. Germline lookup yields CDR1 MDHEN and CDR2 SYDVKM. Trimming left V 4 bases short and J 1 base short, with 19 bases between. Written as DNA, the CDR3 is TGTGCCAGCAGTTCGGTCGCAGCGGGCGCCTCGAACACTGAAGCTTTCTTT. This codes for CASSSVAAGASNTEAFF.

This rearrangement joins TRBV12-3 or TRBV12-4 to TRBJ2-5, with TRBD2 identical over 9 bases. With 3 bases clipped from V and 2 bases from J, the junction kept 7 bases outside the gene matches. The CDR3 is 16 residues long. CDR3 protein: CASSFRASGDQETQYF. The CDR3 DNA is TGTGCCAGCAGTTTCAGGGCTAGCGGGGATCAAGAGACCCAGTACTTC.

This clonotype was counted only a few times. The chain combines TRBV7-6 with TRBJ2-6; a possible D gene is TRBD1 (6 bases). Germline V gene sequence: CDR1 SGHVS, CDR2 FNYEAQ. This CDR3 is 17 amino acids long. Trimming removed 5 bases at V and 1 base at J, with 15 bases between. CDR3 DNA sequence: TGTGCCAGCAGCAGAACAGGGTCGGGGTCTGGGGCCAACGTCCTGACTTTC. This encodes CASSRTGSGSGANVLTF. Variable domain in full (rest from reference TRBV7-6 and TRBJ2-6): GAGVSQSPRYKVTKRGQDVALRCDPISGHVSLYWYRQALGQGPEFLTYFNYEAQQDKSGLPNDRFSAERPEGSISTLTIQRTEQRDSAMYRCASSRTGSGSGANVLTFGAGSRLTVL.

This clonotype was counted only a few times. The chain recombines TRBV7-9 with TRBJ2-3; 10 bases line up with TRBD1. CDR3 length: 16 residues. CDR1 is SEHNR and CDR2 is FQNEAQ in the germline V gene (reference sequence). With 5 bases clipped from V and 2 bases from J, the junction kept 7 bases outside the gene matches. The CDR3 loop reads CASSPGQGTATDTQYF. CDR3 nucleotides: TGTGCCAGCAGCCCGGGACAGGGGACTGCCACAGATACGCAGTATTTT.

This chain connects TRBV29-1 to TRBJ2-7; 9 bases line up with TRBD1. Germline CDR1 SQVTM, CDR2 ANQGSEA. V gave up 5 bases and J gave up 2 bases; unmatched junction bases: 10. The CDR3 sequence is 15 residues long. The CDR3 spells CSVSPGTGTPYEQYF. DNA for the CDR3: TGCAGCGTTTCCCCCGGGACAGGGACCCCCTACGAGCAGTACTTC.

In its sample, this clonotype was seen many times. The chain joins TRBV7-6 to TRBJ1-5; maybe TRBD1 (5 bases). The V and J ends lost 1 base and 0 bases respectively, with 10 bases between them. Germline CDR1 is SGHVS and CDR2 is FNYEAQ. The CDR3 is 16 amino acids. As DNA, the CDR3 is TGTGCCAGCAGCTTAGGGGGGTACTATAGCAATCAGCCCCAGCATTTT. Its protein product is CASSLGGYYSNQPQHF.

This clonotype came up once. The chain uses TRBV7-4 and TRBJ2-7, with TRBD2 as a possible D gene (6 bases). Trimming left V 3 bases short and J 1 base short, with 13 bases between. The CDR3 covers 15 residues. Germline V lookup: CDR1 SGHVT, CDR2 SQSDAQ. The CDR3 sequence: CASSFRDSPSYEQYF. CDR3 sequence (DNA): TGTGCCAGCAGCTTCCGGGACTCGCCGTCCTACGAGCAGTACTTC.

The sample holds a few counts of this clonotype. The chain has TRBV13 and TRBJ2-1; D perhaps matches TRBD2 (5 bases). Germline V gives CDR1 PRHDT, CDR2 FYEKMQ (reference sequence). V was trimmed by 5 bases and J by 2 bases, leaving 16 bases between them. This CDR3 is built from 16 residues. CDR3 coding DNA: TGTGCCAGCAGCCCTAGGACGGGGAAAACCTACAATGAGCAGTTCTTC. Residues: CASSPRTGKTYNEQFF. The full variable domain, with the rest looked up from reference TRBV13 and TRBJ2-1, is AAGVIQSPRHLIKEKRETATLKCYPIPRHDTVYWYQQGPGQDPQFLISFYEKMQSDKGSIPDRFSAQQFSDYHSELNMSSLELGDSALYFCASSPRTGKTYNEQFFGPGTRLTVL.

This clonotype was observed a handful of times. The chain carries TRBV12-3 or TRBV12-4 and TRBJ2-1; 8 bases line up with TRBD1. The CDR3 is made up of 16 amino acids. Trimming took 5 bases from V and 4 from J; bases not matched to a gene: 10. The CDR3 nucleotides read TGTGCCAGCAGTACCACCGGCGGGACAGGTTACAATGAGCAGTTCTTC. Translated, it gives CASSTTGGTGYNEQFF.

The V and J genes are TRBV5-1 and TRBJ1-2; 9 positions agree with TRBD1. CDR3 length equals 16 residues. The V segment lost 4 bases and the J segment 12 bases; nucleotides outside the gene matches: 19. Germline CDR1 and CDR2: SGHRS and YFSETQ. DNA of the CDR3: TGCGCCAGCAGCCCGGGACAGGGCACCGGGGTGCGGCTCCACACCTTC. Residues: CASSPGQGTGVRLHTF. Full variable domain (remainder filled in from reference TRBV5-1 and TRBJ1-2): KAGVTQTPRYLIKTRGQQVTLSCSPISGHRSVSWYQQTPGQGLQFLFEYFSETQRNKGNFPGRFSGRQFSNSRSEMNVSTLELGDSALYLCASSPGQGTGVRLHTFGSGTRLTVV.

Details on this clonotype: The junction differs from germline at one of its ends, possibly a read error. The chain combines TRBV7-6 with TRBJ1-5; D call uncertain. This CDR3 spans 15 amino acids. Germline CDR1 is SGHVS and CDR2 is FNYEAQ. The CDR3 nucleotides read TGTGTCAGCAGCTTAGTAGCATTTAGCAATCAGCCCCAGCATTTT. Protein sequence: CVSSLVAFSNQPQHF.